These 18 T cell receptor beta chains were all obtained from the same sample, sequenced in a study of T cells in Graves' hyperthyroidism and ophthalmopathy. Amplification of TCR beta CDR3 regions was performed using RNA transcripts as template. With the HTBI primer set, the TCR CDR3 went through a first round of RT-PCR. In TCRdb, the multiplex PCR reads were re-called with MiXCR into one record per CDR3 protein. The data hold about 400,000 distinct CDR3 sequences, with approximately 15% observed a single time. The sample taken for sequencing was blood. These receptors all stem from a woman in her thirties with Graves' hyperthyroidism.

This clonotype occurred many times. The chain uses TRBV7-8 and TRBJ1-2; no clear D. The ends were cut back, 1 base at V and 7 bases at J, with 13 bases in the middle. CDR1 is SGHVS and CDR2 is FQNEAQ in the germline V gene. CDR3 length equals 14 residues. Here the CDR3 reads CASSLDKGSTGYTF. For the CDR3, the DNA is TGTGCCAGCAGCTTAGATAAGGGTAGCACTGGCTACACCTTC.

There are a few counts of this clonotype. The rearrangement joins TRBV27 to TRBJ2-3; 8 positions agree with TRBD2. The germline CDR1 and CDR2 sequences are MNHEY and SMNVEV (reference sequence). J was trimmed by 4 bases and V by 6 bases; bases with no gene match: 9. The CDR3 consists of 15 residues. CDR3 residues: CASSNSGKRSDTQYF. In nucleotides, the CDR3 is TGTGCCAGCAGCAATAGCGGGAAACGGTCAGATACGCAGTATTTT.

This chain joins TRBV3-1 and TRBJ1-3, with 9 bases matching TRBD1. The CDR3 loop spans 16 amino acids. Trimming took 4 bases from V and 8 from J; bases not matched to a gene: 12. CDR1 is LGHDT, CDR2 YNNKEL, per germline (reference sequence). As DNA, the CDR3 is TGTGCCAGCAGCCGAGAGAGGACAGGGGAAAAAGACACCATATATTTT. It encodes CASSRERTGEKDTIYF.

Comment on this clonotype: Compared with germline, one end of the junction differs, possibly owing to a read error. Written as DNA, the CDR3 is TGTGCTAGCAGCCGGAGGGGACTAGCGGGAGAAGAGACCCAGTACTTC. Amino acids: CASSRRGLAGEETQYF. The J gene is TRBJ2-5, the V gene TRBV7-7, with 14 positions matching TRBD2. The CDR3 is made up of 16 amino acids. Germline CDR1 reads SSHAT; CDR2 reads FNYEAQ (reference sequence).

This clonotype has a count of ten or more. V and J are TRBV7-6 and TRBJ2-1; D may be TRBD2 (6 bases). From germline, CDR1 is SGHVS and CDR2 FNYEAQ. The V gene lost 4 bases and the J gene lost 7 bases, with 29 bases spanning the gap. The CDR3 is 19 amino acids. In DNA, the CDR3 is TGTGCCAGCAGCTACCCACCGTCCTCAGCTGTATCTAGCGCAAATGAGCAGTTCTTC. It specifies CASSYPPSSAVSSANEQFF.

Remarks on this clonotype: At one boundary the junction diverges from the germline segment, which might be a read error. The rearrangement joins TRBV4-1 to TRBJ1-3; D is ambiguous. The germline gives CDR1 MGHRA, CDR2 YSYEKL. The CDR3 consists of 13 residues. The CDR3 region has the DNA TGCGCCAGCAGTCAAGGTTCTTTAAACACCATATATTTT. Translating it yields CASSQGSLNTIYF.

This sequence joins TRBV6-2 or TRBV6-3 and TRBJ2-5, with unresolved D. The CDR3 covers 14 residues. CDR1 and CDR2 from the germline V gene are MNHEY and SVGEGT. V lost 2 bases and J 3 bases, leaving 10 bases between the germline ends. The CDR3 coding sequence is TGTGCCAGCAGTTACACTGGGTTCGAAGAGACCCAGTACTTC. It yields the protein CASSYTGFEETQYF.

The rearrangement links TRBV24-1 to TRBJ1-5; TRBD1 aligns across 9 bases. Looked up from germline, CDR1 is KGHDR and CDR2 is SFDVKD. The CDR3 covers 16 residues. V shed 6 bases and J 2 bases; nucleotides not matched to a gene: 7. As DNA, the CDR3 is TGTGCCACCAGTACGGGACAGGGAGGGGGCAATCAGCCCCAGCATTTT. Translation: CATSTGQGGGNQPQHF.

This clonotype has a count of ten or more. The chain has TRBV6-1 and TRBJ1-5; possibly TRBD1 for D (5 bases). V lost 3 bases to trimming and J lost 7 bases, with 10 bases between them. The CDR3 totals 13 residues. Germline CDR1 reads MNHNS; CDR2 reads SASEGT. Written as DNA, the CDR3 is TGTGCCAGCAGTGACAGGGAGGTACAGCCCCAGCATTTT. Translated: CASSDREVQPQHF.

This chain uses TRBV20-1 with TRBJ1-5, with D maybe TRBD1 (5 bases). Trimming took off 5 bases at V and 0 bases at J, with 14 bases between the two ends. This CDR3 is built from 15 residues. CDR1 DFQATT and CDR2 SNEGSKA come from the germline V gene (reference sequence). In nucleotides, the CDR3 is TGCAGTGCTCCCCAAGGCGGGGGTAGCAATCAGCCCCAGCATTTT. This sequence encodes CSAPQGGGSNQPQHF.

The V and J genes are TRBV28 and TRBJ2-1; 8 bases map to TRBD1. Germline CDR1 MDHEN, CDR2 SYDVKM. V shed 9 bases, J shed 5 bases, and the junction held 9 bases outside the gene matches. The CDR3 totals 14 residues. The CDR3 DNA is TGTGCCAGTTTTCCAGGGGGCGCACACAATGAGCAGTTCTTC. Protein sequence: CASFPGGAHNEQFF.

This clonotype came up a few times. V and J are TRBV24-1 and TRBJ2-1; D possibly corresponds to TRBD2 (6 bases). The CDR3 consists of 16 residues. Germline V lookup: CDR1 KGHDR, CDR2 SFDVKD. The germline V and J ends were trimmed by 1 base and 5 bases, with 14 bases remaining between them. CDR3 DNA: TGTGCCACCAGTGATTTTGCAACTAGCAGAAACAATGAGCAGTTCTTC. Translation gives CATSDFATSRNNEQFF.

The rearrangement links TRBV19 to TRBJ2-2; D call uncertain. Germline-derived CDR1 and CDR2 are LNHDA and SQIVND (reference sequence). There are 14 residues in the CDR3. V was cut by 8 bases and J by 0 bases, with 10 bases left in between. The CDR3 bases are TGTGCCAGTCAGAAAGGGACGAACACCGGGGAGCTGTTTTTT. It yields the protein CASQKGTNTGELFF.

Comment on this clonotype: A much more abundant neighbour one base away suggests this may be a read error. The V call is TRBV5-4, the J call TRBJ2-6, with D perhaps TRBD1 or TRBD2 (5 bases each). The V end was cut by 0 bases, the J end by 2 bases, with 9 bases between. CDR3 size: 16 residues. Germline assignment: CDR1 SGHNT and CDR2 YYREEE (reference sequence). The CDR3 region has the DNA TGTGCCAGCAGCTTGGACGGGGCCACTGGGGCCAACGTCCTGACTTTC. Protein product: CASSLDGATGANVLTF.

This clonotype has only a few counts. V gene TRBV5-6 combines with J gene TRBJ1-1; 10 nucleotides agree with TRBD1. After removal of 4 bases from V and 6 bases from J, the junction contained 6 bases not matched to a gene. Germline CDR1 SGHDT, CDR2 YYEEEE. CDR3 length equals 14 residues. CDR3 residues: CASSPGQGFPEAFF. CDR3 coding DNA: TGTGCCAGCAGCCCGGGACAGGGGTTTCCTGAAGCTTTCTTT. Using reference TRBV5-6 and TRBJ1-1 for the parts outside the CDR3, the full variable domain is DAGVTQSPTHLIKTRGQQVTLRCSPKSGHDTVSWYQQALGQGPQFIFQYYEEEERQRGNFPDRFSGHQFPNYSSELNVNALLLGDSALYLCASSPGQGFPEAFFGQGTRLTVV.

The DNA for the CDR3 is TGCAGTGCCGAACATTCTAGCGAGCAGTACTTC. Its translation: CSAEHSSEQYF. This sequence joins TRBV20-1 and TRBJ2-7; unclear D gene. Germline assignment: CDR1 DFQATT and CDR2 SNEGSKA (reference sequence). CDR3 length: 11 residues. Deletions cut 6 bases from V and 6 bases from J, with 12 bases between.

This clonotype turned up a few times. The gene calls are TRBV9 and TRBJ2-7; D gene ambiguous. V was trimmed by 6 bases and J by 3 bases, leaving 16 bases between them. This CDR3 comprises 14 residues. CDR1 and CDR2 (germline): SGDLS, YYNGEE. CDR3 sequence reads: CASNPDGFLYEQYF. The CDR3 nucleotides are TGTGCCAGCAACCCTGACGGATTTCTCTACGAGCAGTACTTC.

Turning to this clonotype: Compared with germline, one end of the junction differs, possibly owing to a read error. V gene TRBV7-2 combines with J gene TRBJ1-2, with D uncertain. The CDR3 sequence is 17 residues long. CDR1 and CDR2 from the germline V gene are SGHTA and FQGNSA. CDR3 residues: CARSSDLRVAASYGYTF. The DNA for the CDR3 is TGTGCCCGCAGCTCTGATCTACGGGTCGCGGCTAGCTATGGCTACACCTTC.